The present TCR beta chain was sequenced within a study of cytomegalovirus exposure and HLA in healthy donors (dated by TCRdb to 2016 to 2017). A note on the overall study: An earlier analysis of a few hundred of the donors reported 276 Gb of sequence data and 117 million unique TCR beta sequences obtained from about 200 million T cells. The genetic ancestry cluster associated with self-reported Caucasian donors included 81% of the 350 to 500 genotyped donors. To predict cytomegalovirus infection status, the study combined high-throughput TCR immunosequencing, statistical association of individual TCRs with disease status, and machine learning. Alongside the repertoire data, information on donor age, sex, ethnicity and CMV serostatus was compiled. In addition to the first cohort of around 670 subjects, a separate validation cohort of around 110 different subjects was used. The aim of the study was to test whether cataloging public T cell receptors could identify signatures of past pathogen exposure. Roughly 300 gigabases of sequencing data and around 87 million unique TCR sequences were included in an early release covering about 700 HLA-typed donors. Because of strong linkage in the cohort, four to six DR-DQ haplotypes were treated as single units for association and clustering. A later genetic analysis took genome-wide SNP genotypes for about 60% of the roughly 670 donors and used that subset as a discovery cohort. Typing coverage varied by locus: about 620-630 donors for A, B, C, DRB1 and DQB1; 500 to 550 for DQA1; over 600 for DPA1; approximately 450 for DPB1. The study used immunosequencing to profile the T cell repertoires of around 600 subjects and linked those repertoires to cytomegalovirus serostatus. Both class I and class II loci were covered by HLA typing, at four-digit resolution. Rather than drawing on any new phenotypic data, the later analysis identified candidate immune exposures from TCR beta sequences and the way those sequences occurred across donors. Across around 400 genotyped donors of the cohort, an average of about 240,000 unique TCR beta nucleotide sequences per donor were sequenced, and approximately 17% of those sequences were non-productive. In a later analysis, previously published TCR beta repertoires from 666 donors were re-analyzed and high-resolution HLA genotyping was added so that TCR occurrence patterns could be studied. To decide whether each TCR beta V gene segment behaved as functional or pseudogenic, an earlier analysis of some 600 of the donors relied on high-throughput TCR beta sequencing. All discovery cohort repertoires had been generated using a single sequencing platform.

Library method: the immunoSEQ multiplex PCR assay. The multiplex PCR relied on a mix of 60 forward primers for TCR Vbeta segments and 13 reverse primers for TCR Jbeta segments. The CDR3 region of rearranged TCR beta genes was amplified from genomic DNA by a multiplex PCR assay. The amplified TCR beta libraries were sequenced on the Illumina HiSeq System as 87-base-pair reads. Per the source publication's procedure: A later analysis counted 75 million to 100 million unique TCR beta chains across the 600 to 850 repertoires, and around 12 million of these chains were shared by at least two donors. To remove PCR and sequencing errors, raw reads were error-corrected and collapsed into unique sequences using a nearest-neighbor algorithm that merged closely related sequences. To assign V, D and J gene segments, CDR3 sequences were aligned to IMGT reference sequences. For a sequence to be retained, a match of at least six nucleotides was required to both a V gene segment and a J gene segment. A rearrangement was called productive if the CDR3 had no stop codons and remained in frame with V and J, and every other rearrangement was called non-productive. CDR3 was defined by IMGT convention, running from the second conserved V-encoded cysteine to the conserved J-encoded phenylalanine. The earlier analysis of fewer than 750 of the donors excluded sequences that lacked an unambiguous match to a single V gene segment. An earlier analysis of 500 to 700 of the donors classified V segments as functional when productive rearrangements were above 56.7% and as segregating when the standard deviation between donors was above 5%. A statistical classification framework was developed to diagnose cytomegalovirus status using the catalog of TCR beta chain sequences. In a later analysis, V and J genes were assigned by comparing TCR nucleotide sequences against IMGT/GENE-DB human TR gene sequences. The TCRdist pipeline was used in a later analysis to assign CDR3 sequences and most-parsimonious VDJ recombination scenarios. A later analysis defined each TCR beta chain by its CDR3 amino acid sequence plus V-gene family, and excluded reads lacking a unique V-gene family. In a later analysis, 500 to 650 highly shared, low-generation-probability nucleotide sequences were removed to address suspected cross-contamination and a sequencing artifact. A later analysis calculated a clonal expansion index for each public chain from normalized within-repertoire ranks of inferred template counts. In a later analysis, generation probabilities were computed with a VDJ recombination model fitted to out-of-frame rearrangements, and the resulting probabilities were checked against IGoR. Hypergeometric tests were used in a later analysis to score TCR-TCR, TCR-HLA and TCR-CMV co-occurrence, with a repertoire-size bias correction applied to the TCR pairs. False discovery rates were estimated in a later analysis by permuting HLA or CMV assignments 20 times. A later analysis grouped co-occurring TCRs with DBSCAN, adding TCRdist sequence similarity when clustering within HLA-allele-positive subsets. Repertoires with fewer than 30,000 or more than 120,000 public chains, plus five repertoires with anomalous nucleotide sharing, were excluded from co-occurrence clustering. In its TCRdb copy, this immuneACCESS table keeps in-frame sequences only and misses some clones. Where compared with another copy, unresolved V genes explain less than half of these, and the others have no known cause. Clone size and the V and J calls come from that table; the DNA yielded D and trimming. This sample holds under 200,000 clones; 60% to 85% were observed only once. Approximately 2.1% of the sample is taken by the ten largest.

In this sample, this clone turned up a few times. It lacks a known antigen. The sample holds no much larger clone one base away, and base qualities are not on file. The cohort comprised more than 550 healthy bone marrow donors. All cohort members were sampled while nominally healthy, although unrecorded immune exposures were likely present. The donor tested CMV seropositive and was one of the 289 seropositive cohort members. A peripheral blood sample was collected from each donor, and TCR beta sequencing was performed on peripheral blood mononuclear cells. Genomic DNA was extracted from the blood cell samples with the Qiagen DNeasy Blood Extraction Kit. Findings and caveats that apply to the study as a whole: In a later analysis, about 17,000 TCR beta sequences were associated with specific HLA alleles at a false discovery rate of 0.05. According to a later analysis, TCR association rates differed among HLA loci, with DRB1 alleles showing the most associated TCRs and HLA-C alleles showing the fewest. Most TCR sequences were observed very rarely across donors, whereas some public TCRs were present in many individuals. V-gene and J-gene trimming of TCR beta chains was associated with a missense DCLRE1C variant in a later genetic analysis, and the association was replicated in an independent cohort. Presence/absence analyses assumed roughly uniform sequencing depth across donors, an assumption that may not hold. A later analysis found that most CMV-associated TCR beta chains appeared HLA-restricted, with HLA associations seemingly driven largely by CMV exposure. Only TCR beta chains were sequenced in this cohort, and the absence of alpha or paired-chain data limited detectable features. Strong co-occurrence of HLA alleles, especially DR and DQ, made assigning TCR associations to individual alleles difficult. The authors suggested that the approach could potentially be extended to other disease states and immunological phenotypes. Some IMGT-functional V segments, including TRBV6-2 and TRBV6-3, could not be distinguished by the 87-base-pair reads and were therefore excluded. Several of the top co-occurrence clusters appeared to be linked to parvovirus B19, influenza, CMV and Epstein-Barr virus, according to a later analysis. For the cohort, immune exposure information was limited to CMV serostatus. A further reported finding was that TCR beta sequences accurately predicted the HLA-A and HLA-B alleles for most subjects in the first cohort. A few of the identified cytomegalovirus-associated TCR beta chains were confirmed in vitro to be specific for cytomegalovirus antigens. HLA typing was unavailable for some donors at each locus, so association tests used only the typed subset. In a later analysis, HLA-associated TCR beta chains were found to be more clonally expanded and to have lower generation probabilities than equally common non-associated chains. A later genetic analysis reported fewer N-insertions in productive TCRs among donors in an Asian-associated ancestry cluster than the roughly 720-donor mean. Correlated functional status among segregating V segments might reflect linkage disequilibrium, but an unknown experimental factor could not be ruled out. A cluster of highly shared sequence variants was judged likely to represent a technical artifact of the sequencing pipeline. Because counts were too low, around 18 rarely observed V segments, including chromosome 9 orphons, were left out of the earlier analysis of 500 to 650 of the donors. In an earlier analysis of some 500 of the donors, most TCR beta V segments were observed in productive rearrangements about 87% or about 30% of the time, broadly matching IMGT annotations. The classifier was reported to diagnose cytomegalovirus status with high specificity and sensitivity in both the original and validation cohorts. In the study, about 150 TCR beta chains were listed as associated with cytomegalovirus.

Trimmed from V: 3 bases; trimmed from J: 7 bases; junction bases lacking a gene match: 7. CDR1 MGHDK and CDR2 SYGVNS are derived from the germline V gene. The CDR3 has 16 amino acids, counting the end cysteine and phenylalanine. The retained sequence is limited to the CDR3, 48 bases, with the frame set at the first base. The chain is assembled from TRBV25-1 and TRBJ2-2; 11 junctional bases match TRBD1. This TCR was recovered from a man in his fifties or sixties in good health and CMV-seropositive. Sequencing input: PBMCs. The sequence in DNA is TGTGCCAGCAGTGATGGGGGACAGGGGGTTGTCGGGGAGCTGTTTTTT. Its protein product is CASSDGGQGVVGELFF.